This T cell receptor (beta chain) was recorded in a study of T cell responses to AZD1222 COVID-19 vaccine. Study-level points and caveats: Seropositive AZD1222 recipients at baseline numbered only five or six.

Sequencing used immunoSEQ multiplex PCR; TCRdb keeps in-frame clones, though not all of them. The sample lists just over 70,000 clones, 85% occurring once. This clone was detected a few times. Antigen specificity is unknown. Trimming took 3 bases from V and 9 from J, leaving 9 bases between them. Germline V lookup: CDR1 LGHDT, CDR2 YNNKEL (reference sequence). The CDR3 length is 12 residues. The chain joins TRBV3-1 (or the pseudogene TRBV3-2) to TRBJ1-5; D gene ambiguous. This receptor was obtained from an adult in good health. Material: peripheral blood, obtained on day 0 of AZD1222 vaccination. Written as DNA, the CDR3 is TGTGCCAGCAGCCAGGAACGAGGGCCCCAGCATTTT. Its protein product is CASSQERGPQHF.